These 20 T cell receptor beta chains were all obtained from the same sample, sequenced in a study of tumor and adjacent non-tumor tissue in lung cancer. A modified ARM-PCR protocol with three rounds of nested PCR amplified TCRbeta. MiXCR was run by TCRdb on the multiplex PCR reads, yielding one entry per CDR3 protein. The data show around 120,000 distinct CDR3 sequences, roughly 67% seen once. The template was RNA from unsorted bulk tissue. Sequenced material: lung tumor tissue. These receptor sequences come from a man under 40 with non-small cell lung cancer.

As concerns this clonotype: The conserved closing phenylalanine or tryptophan is absent in this CDR3, likely reflecting a read error. This chain connects TRBV12-3 or TRBV12-4 to TRBJ1-5, with 9 positions matching TRBD1. The tail of the sequence fits TRBJ2-3 better, so the J call may be wrong. The CDR3 spans 16 residues. In DNA, the CDR3 is TGTGCCAGCAGGGAGGAACAGGGGGCCTCCAATCAGCCCCAGTATCTT. This encodes CASREEQGASNQPQYL.

Note on this clonotype: An end of the junction differs from the germline gene, which may be a read error. This chain uses TRBV10-3 with TRBJ2-1; D remains unclear. Germline values: CDR1 ENHRY, CDR2 SYGVKD. The CDR3 has 12 amino acids. Here the CDR3 DNA reads TGTACCATCAGTGAGTCTATATTTGCGCAGTTCTTC. This gives the protein CTISESIFAQFF.

Comments on this clonotype: Lacking the conserved final phenylalanine or tryptophan, this CDR3 likely reflects a read error. V is TRBV20-1 and J is TRBJ2-1; 8 positions agree with TRBD2. This CDR3 contains 14 residues. Per the germline V gene, CDR1 is DFQATT and CDR2 is SNEGSKA (reference sequence). The CDR3: CSARAAGGHNGQFS. CDR3 DNA: TGCAGTGCCCGGGCGGCGGGGGGCCACAATGGGCAGTTCTCC.

Many counts were recorded for this clonotype. The rearrangement links TRBV6-2 or TRBV6-3 to TRBJ2-3, with D perhaps TRBD2 (6 bases). CDR1 is MNHEY and CDR2 is SVGEGT in the germline V gene. The CDR3 contains 15 residues. V gave up 6 bases and J gave up 2 bases, with 15 bases separating them. The CDR3 nucleotides are TGTGCCAGCAGAGGGGATAGCGGCCCCACAGATACGCAGTATTTT. Its protein is CASRGDSGPTDTQYF.

Points on this clonotype: The junction does not match germline at one end; this may be a read error. This rearrangement joins TRBV12-3 or TRBV12-4 to TRBJ1-1; possibly TRBD1 for D (5 bases). The CDR3 covers 12 residues. The CDR3 DNA sequence: TGTACCGCAAGGGCAGGGAACACTGTAGCTTTCTTT. Its protein is CTARAGNTVAFF.

This clonotype was observed many times. The V and J genes are TRBV10-3 and TRBJ2-2, with TRBD2 matching over 14 bases. The ends lost 7 bases at V and 4 bases at J; junction bases unmatched: 11. The CDR3 consists of 18 residues. In germline, CDR1 is ENHRY, CDR2 SYGVKD. CDR3 loop: CAITATSGGAFRTGELFF. The CDR3 nucleotides read TGTGCCATCACCGCGACTAGCGGGGGGGCCTTTCGCACCGGGGAGCTGTTTTTT.

Ten or more counts support this clonotype. The chain uses TRBV12-3 or TRBV12-4 and TRBJ1-5; weak D call: TRBD1 (5 bases). V was shortened by 5 bases and J by 7 bases, with 12 bases between the two germline ends. The CDR3 is made up of 13 amino acids. For the CDR3, the DNA is TGTGCCAGCAGTGCAGGGACGGGCCAGCCCCAGCATTTT. Its protein product is CASSAGTGQPQHF.

This chain uses TRBV2 with TRBJ1-2, with D possibly TRBD1 on 6 matching bases. The germline V and J ends were trimmed by 0 bases and 8 bases, with 16 bases remaining between them. Germline CDR1 and CDR2: SNHLY and FYNNEI. The CDR3 runs to 15 residues. This CDR3 is CASSEAGGSLGGYTF. The CDR3 bases are TGTGCCAGCAGTGAAGCTGGGGGCTCCCTAGGCGGCTACACCTTC.

Concerning this clonotype itself: The junction departs from the called germline gene at one end, perhaps through a read error. The chain is built from TRBV29-1 and TRBJ2-1; 7 bases are shared with TRBD2. The CDR3 consists of 12 residues. In germline, CDR1 is SQVTM, CDR2 ANQGSEA. The CDR3 DNA sequence: TGCGGCGTTGAACGGGGGGACAATGAGCAGTTCTTC. It yields the protein CGVERGDNEQFF.

On this clonotype itself: One end of the junction varies from germline; a read error may be responsible. The chain couples TRBV6-5 to TRBJ1-6; tentative D call: TRBD1 (6 bases). The CDR3 has 14 residues. Germline V gene sequence: CDR1 MNHEY, CDR2 SVGAGI. DNA for the CDR3: TGTGCCACTCCCGAGGGGGGGTTATGGTCACCCCTCCACTTC. Translated: CATPEGGLWSPLHF.

A note on this clonotype: As the CDR3 is not closed by the conserved phenylalanine or tryptophan, this likely results from a read error. The chain links TRBV20-1 to TRBJ2-3; 7 bases line up with TRBD2. The germline V gene encodes CDR1 DFQATT and CDR2 SNEGSKA (reference sequence). Trimming at V came to 4 bases and at J to 6 bases, leaving 10 bases not matched to a gene. This CDR3 contains 14 residues. The CDR3 here is CSATGGLVLDTQYY. The CDR3 DNA sequence: TGCAGTGCTACCGGTGGACTAGTGTTGGATACGCAGTATTAT.

Regarding this clonotype: Since the CDR3 does not end with the conserved phenylalanine or tryptophan, this likely comes from a read error. J is TRBJ2-7 and V is TRBV30; 9 bases are a match to TRBD1. The CDR3 has 12 amino acids. Germline CDR1 is GTSNPN and CDR2 is SVGIG (reference sequence). The V gene end was trimmed by 5 bases and the J gene end by 7 bases; junction bases not matched to a gene: 6. As DNA, the CDR3 is TGTGCCTGGCTCGGACAGGGGCAAGAGCAGTACTTA. It yields the protein CAWLGQGQEQYL.

In DNA form, the CDR3 reads TGCGCCAGCAATGAATCGGCCTTGCGGGGTAACCAAGAGACCCAGTACTTC. This encodes CASNESALRGNQETQYF. V and J are TRBV10-2 and TRBJ2-5; tentatively, D is TRBD2 (6 bases). CDR1 and CDR2 from the germline V gene are WSHSY and SAAADI. Trimming took off 7 bases at V and 0 bases at J, with 21 bases between the two ends. This CDR3 comprises 17 residues.

This clonotype appeared a few times. This may be a read error, as it is one base from a much larger clone. The J gene is TRBJ2-3, the V gene TRBV20-1, with 7 bases that match TRBD2. CDR1 and CDR2 from the germline V gene are DFQATT and SNEGSKA (reference sequence). The CDR3 sequence is 17 residues long. J lost 4 bases, V lost 0 bases, and 13 bases had no gene match. DNA for the CDR3: TGCAGTGCTAGAGATCTTTTTCTAGCGGTTAGCGCAGATACGCAGTATTTT. Translation gives CSARDLFLAVSADTQYF.

The J gene is TRBJ1-1, the V gene TRBV11-2; 10 bases align to TRBD1. The germline CDR1 and CDR2 sequences are SGHAT and FQNNGV. The CDR3 covers 17 residues. Unmatched junction bases numbered 8, after V lost 1 base and J lost 3 bases. The CDR3 sequence: CASSLVLTGGEHTEAFF. The CDR3 DNA reads as TGTGCCAGCAGCTTAGTGTTGACAGGGGGCGAACACACTGAAGCTTTCTTT. Combining the CDR3 with reference TRBV11-2 and TRBJ1-1 gives the whole variable domain EAGVAQSPRYKIIEKRQSVAFWCNPISGHATLYWYQQILGQGPKLLIQFQNNGVVDDSQLPKDRFSAERLKGVDSTLKIQPAKLEDSAVYLCASSLVLTGGEHTEAFFGQGTRLTVV.

As to this clonotype: This may stem from a read error, because a much larger clone lies one nucleotide away. V is TRBV5-1 and J is TRBJ2-2; 10 nucleotides match TRBD2. The germline V gene encodes CDR1 SGHRS and CDR2 YFSETQ. CDR3 length: 15 amino acids. The CDR3 sequence: CDSSGGTSVTGELFF. The CDR3 region has the DNA TGCGACAGCAGCGGCGGGACTAGCGTGACCGGGGAGCTGTTTTTT.

Comment on this clonotype: At one end the junction does not follow the germline gene, possibly because of a read error. The V gene is TRBV6-5, the J gene TRBJ2-7, with D tentatively TRBD1 or TRBD2 (5 bases each). Germline lookup yields CDR1 MNHEY and CDR2 SVGAGI. This CDR3 spans 15 amino acids. The CDR3 spells CTSSYSKPGTHEQYF. CDR3 nucleotides: TGTACCAGCAGTTACTCGAAGCCGGGGACCCACGAGCAGTACTTC.

Comment on this clonotype: One end of the junction is discordant with germline, which a read error may explain. The rearrangement joins TRBV11-2 to TRBJ2-2, with TRBD2 matching over 10 bases. The germline CDR1 and CDR2 sequences are SGHAT and FQNNGV. This CDR3 region has 17 residues. As DNA, the CDR3 is TGTGCCAGCAGCACCCACCCCGGGACTAGCGATATCGGGGAGCTGTTATTT. Translated: CASSTHPGTSDIGELLF.

This clonotype has a single count. An end of the junction differs from the germline gene, which may be a read error. V gene TRBV4-1 combines with J gene TRBJ2-7; D possibly corresponds to TRBD1 (6 bases). The CDR3 is 16 amino acids. CDR1 and CDR2 (germline): MGHRA, YSYEKL. CDR3 nucleotides: TGCGCCAGCAGCCAAGATGAGACCGGACAGACCTACGAGCCGTACTTC. It yields the protein CASSQDETGQTYEPYF.

In regard to this clonotype: The germline gene is not matched at one end of the junction; a read error may be the cause. This rearrangement joins TRBV29-1 to TRBJ2-1, with 7 bases fitting TRBD2. CDR1 and CDR2 from the germline V gene are SQVTM and ANQGSEA. The CDR3 has 13 residues. The CDR3 protein is CSVEGTIYDEQFF. The CDR3 region has the DNA TGCAGCGTAGAAGGGACTATATACGATGAGCAGTTCTTC.